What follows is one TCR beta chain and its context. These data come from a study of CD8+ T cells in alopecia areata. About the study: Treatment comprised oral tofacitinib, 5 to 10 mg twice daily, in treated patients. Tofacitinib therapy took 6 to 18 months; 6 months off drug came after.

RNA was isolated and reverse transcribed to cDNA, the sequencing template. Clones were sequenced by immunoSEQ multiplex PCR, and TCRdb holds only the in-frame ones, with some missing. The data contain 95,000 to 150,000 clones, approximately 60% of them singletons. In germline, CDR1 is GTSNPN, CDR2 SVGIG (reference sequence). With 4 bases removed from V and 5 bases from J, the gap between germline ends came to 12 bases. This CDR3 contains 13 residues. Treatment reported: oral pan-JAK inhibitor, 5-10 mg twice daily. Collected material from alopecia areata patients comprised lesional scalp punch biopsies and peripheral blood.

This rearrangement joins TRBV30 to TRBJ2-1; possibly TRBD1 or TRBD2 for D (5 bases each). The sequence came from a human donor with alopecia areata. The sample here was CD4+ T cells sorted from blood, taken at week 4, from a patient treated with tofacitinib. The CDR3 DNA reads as TGTGCCTGGAACACCGGGACCCACAATGAGCAGTTCTTC. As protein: CAWNTGTHNEQFF.